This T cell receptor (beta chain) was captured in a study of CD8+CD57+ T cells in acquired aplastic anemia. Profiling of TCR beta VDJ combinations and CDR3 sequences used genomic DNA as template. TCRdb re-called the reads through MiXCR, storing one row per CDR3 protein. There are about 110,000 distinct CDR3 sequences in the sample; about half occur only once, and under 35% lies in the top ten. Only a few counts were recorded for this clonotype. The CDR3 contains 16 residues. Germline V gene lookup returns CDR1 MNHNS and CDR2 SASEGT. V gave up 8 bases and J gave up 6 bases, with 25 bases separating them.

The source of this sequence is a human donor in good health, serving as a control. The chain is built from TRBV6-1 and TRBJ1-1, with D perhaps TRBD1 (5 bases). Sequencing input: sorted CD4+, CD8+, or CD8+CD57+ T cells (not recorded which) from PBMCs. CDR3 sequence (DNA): TGTGCCAGCGCCGACAGCCGGGGATCTTCGAAACCTGAAGCTTTCTTT. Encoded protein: CASADSRGSSKPEAFF.